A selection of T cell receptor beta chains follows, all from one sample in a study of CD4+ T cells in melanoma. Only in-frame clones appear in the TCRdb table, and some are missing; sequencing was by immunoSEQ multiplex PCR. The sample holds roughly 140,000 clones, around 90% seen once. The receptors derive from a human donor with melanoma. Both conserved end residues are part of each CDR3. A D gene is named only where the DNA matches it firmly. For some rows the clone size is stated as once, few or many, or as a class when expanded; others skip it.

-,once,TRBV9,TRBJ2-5,TGTGCCAGCAGCGTAGGTCGGGGTTTTGGGGAGACCCAGTACTTC,CASSVGRGFGETQYF
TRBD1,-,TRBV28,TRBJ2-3,TGTGCCAGCAGTGAGGGACAGCGCACAGATACGCAGTATTTT,CASSEGQRTDTQYF
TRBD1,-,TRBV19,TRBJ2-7,TGTGCCAGTAGTATAAAACAGGGGGCCTCCTACGAGCAGTACTTC,CASSIKQGASYEQYF
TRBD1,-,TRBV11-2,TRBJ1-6,TGTGCCAGCGGACAAATAAGGGGGCCCGCGAATTCACCCCTCCACTTT,CASGQIRGPANSPLHF
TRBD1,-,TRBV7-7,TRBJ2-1,TGTGCCAGCGGGACAGGTCGTTACAATGAGCAGTTCTTC,CASGTGRYNEQFF
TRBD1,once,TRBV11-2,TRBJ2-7,TGTGCCAGCAGCCAAACGGACAGGGGATTTTATTACGAGCAGTACTTC,CASSQTDRGFYYEQYF
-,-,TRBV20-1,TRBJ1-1,TGCAGTGCTAGCTCGTCTAGTAGGGCTTTCTTT,CSASSSSRAFF
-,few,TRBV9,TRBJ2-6,TGTGCCAGCAGTCGGGGTGGCGGGGCCAACGTCCTGACTTTC,CASSRGGGANVLTF
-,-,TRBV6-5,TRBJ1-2,TGTGCCAGCAGTTACGGTGAGGGAATTTCGGGAGGCTACACCTTC,CASSYGEGISGGYTF
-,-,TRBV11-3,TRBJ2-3,TGTGCCAGCAGCTCAAACACAGGTTCTCAGGCAGATACGCAGTATTTT,CASSSNTGSQADTQYF
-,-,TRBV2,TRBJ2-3,TGTGCCAGCAGTGAGTCTGGGGATTTAAGCACAGATACGCAGTATTTT,CASSESGDLSTDTQYF
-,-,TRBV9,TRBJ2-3,TGTGCCAGCAGCCCCCGATCCTCTAGCACAGATACGCAGTATTTT,CASSPRSSSTDTQYF
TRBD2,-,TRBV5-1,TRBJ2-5,TGCGCCAGCAGCTTGGAGGGTAGCGGGGGGGCAAAGACCCAGTACTTC,CASSLEGSGGAKTQYF
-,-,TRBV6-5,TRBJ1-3,TGTGCCAGCAGTCTGCCCACGGACACCATATATTTT,CASSLPTDTIYF
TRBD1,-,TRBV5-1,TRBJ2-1,TGCGCCAGCAGCTCGCAGGGGGCGGTACCGAATGAGCAGTTCTTC,CASSSQGAVPNEQFF
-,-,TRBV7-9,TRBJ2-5,TGTGCCAGCAGCCTTACAGGGCCGGAGACCCAGTACTTC,CASSLTGPETQYF
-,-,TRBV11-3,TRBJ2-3,TGTGCCAGCAGCTTAAACAGCGCAGATACGCAGTATTTT,CASSLNSADTQYF
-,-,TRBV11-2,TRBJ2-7,TGTGCCAGCAGCTTAGTTTTGGCGTCCTACGAGCAGTACTTC,CASSLVLASYEQYF
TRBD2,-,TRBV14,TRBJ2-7,TGTGCCAGCAGCCAATTGCGGGGGGCCTACGAGCAGTACTTC,CASSQLRGAYEQYF
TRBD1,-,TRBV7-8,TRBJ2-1,TGTGCCAGCAGCTTAATGGGACAGGGGTCGAATGAGCAGTTCTTC,CASSLMGQGSNEQFF
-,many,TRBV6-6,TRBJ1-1,TGTGCCAGCAATACACAGGGAGGCTTATCTGAAGCTTTCTTT,CASNTQGGLSEAFF
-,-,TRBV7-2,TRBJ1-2,TGTGCCAGCAGCTTAAACTATGGCTACACCTTC,CASSLNYGYTF
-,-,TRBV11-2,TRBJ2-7,TGTGCCAGCAGTGAGGTCCCCCGATCGTCCTACGAGCAGTACTTC,CASSEVPRSSYEQYF
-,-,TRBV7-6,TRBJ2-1,TGTGCCAGTGCCCCGTCGCCGGGGGAGGTGAGGTACAATGAGCAGTTCTTC,CASAPSPGEVRYNEQFF
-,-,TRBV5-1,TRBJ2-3,TGCGCCAGCAGGGCTCCTGGCAGAAACATGGATACGCAGTATTTT,CASRAPGRNMDTQYF